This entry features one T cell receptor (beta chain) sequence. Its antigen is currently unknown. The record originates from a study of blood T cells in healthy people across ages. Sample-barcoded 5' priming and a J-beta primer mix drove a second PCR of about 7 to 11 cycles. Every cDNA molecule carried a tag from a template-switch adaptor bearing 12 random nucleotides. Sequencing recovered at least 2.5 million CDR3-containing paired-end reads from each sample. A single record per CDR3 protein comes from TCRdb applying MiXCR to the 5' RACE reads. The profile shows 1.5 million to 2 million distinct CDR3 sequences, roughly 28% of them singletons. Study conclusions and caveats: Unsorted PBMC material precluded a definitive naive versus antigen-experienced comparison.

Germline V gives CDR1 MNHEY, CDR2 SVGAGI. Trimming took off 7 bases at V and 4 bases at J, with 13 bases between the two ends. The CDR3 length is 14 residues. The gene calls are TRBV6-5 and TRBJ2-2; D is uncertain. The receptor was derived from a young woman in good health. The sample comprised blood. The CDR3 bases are TGTGCCAGCACCGACCGGCCCCCCACCGGGGAGCTGTTTTTT. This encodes CASTDRPPTGELFF.